The 24 T cell receptor beta chains reported below all come from one sample, sequenced in a study of T cells in localized non-small cell lung cancer. TCRdb keeps only in-frame clones here, not all; method: immunoSEQ multiplex PCR. The sample carries more than 2,500 clones, less than 30% recorded once. Sequenced here: normal lung tissue next to the tumor, sampled before any cancer treatment. These TCRs come from a male donor at least 60 years old with stage II lung adenocarcinoma.

The chain joins TRBV28 to TRBJ2-5; 9 positions match TRBD1. Germline CDR1 reads MDHEN; CDR2 reads SYDVKM. V shed 3 bases and J 5 bases; nucleotides not matched to a gene: 4. There are 14 residues in the CDR3. The CDR3 nucleotides are TGTGCCAGCAGTTTCTACAGGGGGCTGGAGACCCAGTACTTC. As protein: CASSFYRGLETQYF.

This clone occurred once. This rearrangement joins TRBV19 to TRBJ2-3, with 12 positions matching TRBD2. CDR1 and CDR2 from the germline V gene are LNHDA and SQIVND (reference sequence). CDR3 length equals 21 residues. The V segment lost 6 bases and the J segment 0 bases; nucleotides outside the gene matches: 19. The CDR3 bases are TGTGCCAGTAGACCTGCCGGCCATGCTAGCGGGGGGGGATCTAGCACAGATACGCAGTATTTT. It is translated as CASRPAGHASGGGSSTDTQYF.

This clone has just a few counts. V usage is TRBV6-8 and J usage is TRBJ2-3, with 7 bases matching TRBD2. V lost 5 bases and J lost 0; bases outside the gene matches: 2. This CDR3 spans 14 amino acids. Germline V lookup: CDR1 MNHGY, CDR2 SAAAGT. CDR3 nucleotide sequence: TGTGCCAGCAGTGCGGGACTAAGCACAGATACGCAGTATTTT. It encodes CASSAGLSTDTQYF.

In this sample, this clone turned up a few times. The rearrangement uses TRBV6-8 and TRBJ1-3, with a tentative D call TRBD1 (5 bases). Looked up from germline, CDR1 is MNHGY and CDR2 is SAAAGT. The CDR3 has 14 residues. Trimming shortened V by 5 bases and J by 4 bases, and 12 bases separated the two germline ends. In DNA, the CDR3 is TGTGCCAGCAGTGACCCGACAGTCGGAAACACCATATATTTT. Encoded protein: CASSDPTVGNTIYF.

This clone came up many times. This chain joins TRBV11-3 and TRBJ1-5; perhaps TRBD1 as D (5 bases). Germline CDR1 and CDR2: SGHNT and YENEEA. Trimming took 5 bases from V and 7 from J, leaving 15 bases between them. This CDR3 contains 14 residues. The CDR3 loop reads CASSLPGAKQPQHF. The DNA for the CDR3 is TGTGCCAGCAGCCTACCTGGGGCGAAGCAGCCCCAGCATTTT.

J is TRBJ2-3 and V is TRBV29-1; a weak D match, TRBD2 (6 bases). V was shortened by 8 bases and J by 2 bases, with 14 bases between the two germline ends. The CDR3 extends over 13 amino acids. CDR1 and CDR2 from the germline V gene are SQVTM and ANQGSEA. This CDR3 reads CSTFGTYTDTQYF. The CDR3 DNA is TGCAGCACCTTCGGGACTTACACAGATACGCAGTATTTT.

The V and J genes are TRBV5-1 and TRBJ2-5, with TRBD1 matching over 8 bases. The CDR3 has 16 residues. V lost 0 bases to trimming and J lost 5 bases; unmatched junction nucleotides: 9. Per the germline V gene, CDR1 is SGHRS and CDR2 is YFSETQ. The CDR3 is CASSLGSTGAGETQYF. In DNA form, the CDR3 reads TGCGCCAGCAGCTTGGGATCGACAGGGGCGGGTGAGACCCAGTACTTC.

The CDR3 DNA reads as TGTGCCAGCAGCTTAGTGGCGGGGCGCGGCTACGAGCAGTACTTC. It encodes CASSLVAGRGYEQYF. The chain is built from TRBV11-3 and TRBJ2-7, with TRBD2 as a possible D gene (6 bases). The CDR3 contains 15 residues. CDR1 and CDR2 (germline): SGHNT, YENEEA. Trimming took off 1 base at V and 3 bases at J, with 13 bases between the two ends.

This sequence joins TRBV5-1 and TRBJ1-4; possible D gene TRBD1, 6 bases. The CDR3 is 15 residues long. V lost 3 bases and J 7 bases, leaving 16 bases between the germline ends. Germline V gene sequence: CDR1 SGHRS, CDR2 YFSETQ. The CDR3 nucleotides are TGCGCCAGCAGCTCGAACGTTGGGGGCGCTGAAAAACTGTTTTTT. This gives the protein CASSSNVGGAEKLFF.

The rearrangement uses TRBV6-8 and TRBJ2-6; D gene unclear. With 2 bases removed from V and 0 bases from J, the gap between germline ends came to 5 bases. The V gene's germline CDR1 is MNHGY and CDR2 SAAAGT. The CDR3 totals 15 residues. The CDR3 region has the DNA TGTGCCAGCAGTTACAGTCGCTCTGGGGCCAACGTCCTGACTTTC. This gives the protein CASSYSRSGANVLTF.

V usage is TRBV19 and J usage is TRBJ1-5; D is unclear. The germline V gene encodes CDR1 LNHDA and CDR2 SQIVND (reference sequence). V shed 6 bases and J shed 7 bases, with 13 bases lying between them. CDR3 size: 13 residues. The CDR3 DNA sequence: TGTGCCAGTAGAATGGGCTTCTACCAGCCCCAGCATTTT. This gives the protein CASRMGFYQPQHF.

This clone was seen repeatedly, ten times or more. The V gene is TRBV11-3, the J gene TRBJ1-1; the D is unclear. The CDR3 extends over 15 amino acids. V lost 5 bases and J lost 5, with 18 bases in between. The germline CDR1 and CDR2 sequences are SGHNT and YENEEA. The CDR3 region has the DNA TGTGCCAGCAGCCAGGACGGATCCGAGGGAACTGAAGCTTTCTTT. It codes for CASSQDGSEGTEAFF.

The chain employs TRBV7-4 and TRBJ2-3, with 11 bases identical to TRBD2. This CDR3 comprises 17 residues. The germline gives CDR1 SGHVT, CDR2 SQSDAQ. J gave up 2 bases and V 4 bases, and 8 bases lay outside the gene matches. The CDR3 sequence is CASSSRIAGGPTDTQYF. DNA for the CDR3: TGTGCCAGCAGCTCACGGATAGCGGGAGGGCCCACAGATACGCAGTATTTT.

CDR3 amino acids: CASRSHSSPHSYNEQFF. DNA for the CDR3: TGTGCAAGTCGCTCCCATTCCTCCCCCCATTCCTACAATGAGCAGTTCTTC. V and J are TRBV12-2 and TRBJ2-1. TRBV12-2 is annotated as a pseudogene. The CDR3 extends over 17 amino acids.

Here the CDR3 DNA reads TGTGCCAGCAGTAACCGGGACCGACCCGACAATGAGCAGTTCTTC. Protein sequence: CASSNRDRPDNEQFF. The chain recombines TRBV6-8 with TRBJ2-1, with D perhaps being TRBD1 or TRBD2 (5 bases each). V was clipped by 5 bases and J by 5 bases, with 16 bases between them. Per the germline V gene, CDR1 is MNHGY and CDR2 is SAAAGT. The CDR3 runs to 15 residues.

This CDR3 reads CSVEFRVGHNEQFF. The CDR3 region has the DNA TGCAGCGTTGAATTCAGGGTTGGACATAATGAGCAGTTCTTC. V usage is TRBV29-1 and J usage is TRBJ2-1; TRBD1 might be the D (5 bases). There are 14 residues in the CDR3. Germline-derived CDR1 and CDR2 are SQVTM and ANQGSEA. Trimming pared 2 bases from V and 7 bases from J, leaving 15 bases between.

This clone has more than one count but fewer than ten. The chain couples TRBV10-3 to TRBJ2-3, with unresolved D. CDR1 is ENHRY and CDR2 is SYGVKD in the germline V gene. The CDR3 covers 16 residues. V was cut by 2 bases and J by 0 bases, with 12 bases left in between. The CDR3 coding sequence is TGTGCCATCAGTGAGAGTCACACCACTAGCACAGATACGCAGTATTTT. Translation gives CAISESHTTSTDTQYF.

The rearrangement joins TRBV6-1 to TRBJ2-2; TRBD2 agrees at 11 bases. Unmatched junction bases numbered 0, after V lost 0 bases and J lost 6 bases. The length of the CDR3 is 15 residues. Germline CDR1 reads MNHNS; CDR2 reads SASEGT. CDR3 in DNA: TGTGCCAGCAGTGAAGCTAGCGGGGGGGCCGGGGAGCTGTTTTTT. This codes for CASSEASGGAGELFF.

The J gene is TRBJ1-5, the V gene TRBV9, with 7 bases aligning to TRBD1. Germline CDR1 reads SGDLS; CDR2 reads YYNGEE. V lost 3 bases and J lost 0; bases outside the gene matches: 3. The CDR3 is made up of 15 amino acids. CDR3 protein: CASSATGDSNQPQHF. The CDR3 nucleotides are TGTGCCAGCAGCGCTACAGGGGATAGCAATCAGCCCCAGCATTTT.

This clone was seen only once. The chain links TRBV6-8 to TRBJ1-1; tentatively, D is TRBD1 (5 bases). The CDR3 has 14 amino acids. Germline CDR1 is MNHGY and CDR2 is SAAAGT. Trimming cost V 2 bases and J 5 bases, with 12 bases left between them. This CDR3 reads CASSYLGVSTEAFF. For the CDR3, the DNA is TGTGCCAGCAGTTACCTAGGGGTTTCAACTGAAGCTTTCTTT.

This clone is labeled medium-sized (0.01 to 0.1%). The CDR3 nucleotides read TGTGCCAGCAGCTTAAGGCGGGATTCGGAGACCCAGTACTTC. Translation: CASSLRRDSETQYF. This chain connects TRBV11-3 to TRBJ2-5, with D maybe TRBD2 (6 bases). Trimming removed 2 bases from V and 5 bases from J, with 12 bases in between. CDR1 is SGHNT, CDR2 YENEEA, per germline. The CDR3 length is 14 residues.

The CDR3 bases are TGTGCCAGCACCCTAGGTCGGTCGATGACTAATGAAAAACTGTTTTTT. Translated, it gives CASTLGRSMTNEKLFF. The rearrangement links TRBV6-8 to TRBJ1-4; D unresolved. CDR3 length: 16 residues. Trimming stripped 7 bases from V and 2 bases from J, with 17 bases between. In germline, CDR1 is MNHGY, CDR2 SAAAGT.

The chain is built from TRBV9 and TRBJ1-5; unclear D gene. Germline CDR1 SGDLS, CDR2 YYNGEE. Trimming pared 0 bases from V and 4 bases from J, leaving 2 bases between. The CDR3 runs 12 residues. CDR3 amino acids: CASSVGNQPQHF. CDR3 in DNA: TGTGCCAGCAGCGTAGGGAATCAGCCCCAGCATTTT. Full variable domain (rest looked up from reference TRBV9 and TRBJ1-5): DSGVTQTPKHLITATGQRVTLRCSPRSGDLSVYWYQQSLDQGLQFLIQYYNGEERAKGNILERFSAQQFPDLHSELNLSSLELGDSALYFCASSVGNQPQHFGDGTRLSIL.

This clone was observed a few times. This chain uses TRBV11-3 with TRBJ1-5; the D gene is possibly TRBD1 (5 bases). CDR1 is SGHNT, CDR2 YENEEA, per germline. The V and J ends lost 6 bases and 3 bases respectively, with 15 bases between them. The CDR3 length is 15 residues. For the CDR3, the DNA is TGTGCCAGCAGGCTAGGGACCCGGGACAATCAGCCCCAGCATTTT. This codes for CASRLGTRDNQPQHF. The full variable domain, with the rest looked up from reference TRBV11-3 and TRBJ1-5, is EAGVVQSPRYKIIEKKQPVAFWCNPISGHNTLYWYLQNLGQGPELLIRYENEEAVDDSQLPKDRFSAERLKGVDSTLKIQPAELGDSAVYLCASRLGTRDNQPQHFGDGTRLSIL.